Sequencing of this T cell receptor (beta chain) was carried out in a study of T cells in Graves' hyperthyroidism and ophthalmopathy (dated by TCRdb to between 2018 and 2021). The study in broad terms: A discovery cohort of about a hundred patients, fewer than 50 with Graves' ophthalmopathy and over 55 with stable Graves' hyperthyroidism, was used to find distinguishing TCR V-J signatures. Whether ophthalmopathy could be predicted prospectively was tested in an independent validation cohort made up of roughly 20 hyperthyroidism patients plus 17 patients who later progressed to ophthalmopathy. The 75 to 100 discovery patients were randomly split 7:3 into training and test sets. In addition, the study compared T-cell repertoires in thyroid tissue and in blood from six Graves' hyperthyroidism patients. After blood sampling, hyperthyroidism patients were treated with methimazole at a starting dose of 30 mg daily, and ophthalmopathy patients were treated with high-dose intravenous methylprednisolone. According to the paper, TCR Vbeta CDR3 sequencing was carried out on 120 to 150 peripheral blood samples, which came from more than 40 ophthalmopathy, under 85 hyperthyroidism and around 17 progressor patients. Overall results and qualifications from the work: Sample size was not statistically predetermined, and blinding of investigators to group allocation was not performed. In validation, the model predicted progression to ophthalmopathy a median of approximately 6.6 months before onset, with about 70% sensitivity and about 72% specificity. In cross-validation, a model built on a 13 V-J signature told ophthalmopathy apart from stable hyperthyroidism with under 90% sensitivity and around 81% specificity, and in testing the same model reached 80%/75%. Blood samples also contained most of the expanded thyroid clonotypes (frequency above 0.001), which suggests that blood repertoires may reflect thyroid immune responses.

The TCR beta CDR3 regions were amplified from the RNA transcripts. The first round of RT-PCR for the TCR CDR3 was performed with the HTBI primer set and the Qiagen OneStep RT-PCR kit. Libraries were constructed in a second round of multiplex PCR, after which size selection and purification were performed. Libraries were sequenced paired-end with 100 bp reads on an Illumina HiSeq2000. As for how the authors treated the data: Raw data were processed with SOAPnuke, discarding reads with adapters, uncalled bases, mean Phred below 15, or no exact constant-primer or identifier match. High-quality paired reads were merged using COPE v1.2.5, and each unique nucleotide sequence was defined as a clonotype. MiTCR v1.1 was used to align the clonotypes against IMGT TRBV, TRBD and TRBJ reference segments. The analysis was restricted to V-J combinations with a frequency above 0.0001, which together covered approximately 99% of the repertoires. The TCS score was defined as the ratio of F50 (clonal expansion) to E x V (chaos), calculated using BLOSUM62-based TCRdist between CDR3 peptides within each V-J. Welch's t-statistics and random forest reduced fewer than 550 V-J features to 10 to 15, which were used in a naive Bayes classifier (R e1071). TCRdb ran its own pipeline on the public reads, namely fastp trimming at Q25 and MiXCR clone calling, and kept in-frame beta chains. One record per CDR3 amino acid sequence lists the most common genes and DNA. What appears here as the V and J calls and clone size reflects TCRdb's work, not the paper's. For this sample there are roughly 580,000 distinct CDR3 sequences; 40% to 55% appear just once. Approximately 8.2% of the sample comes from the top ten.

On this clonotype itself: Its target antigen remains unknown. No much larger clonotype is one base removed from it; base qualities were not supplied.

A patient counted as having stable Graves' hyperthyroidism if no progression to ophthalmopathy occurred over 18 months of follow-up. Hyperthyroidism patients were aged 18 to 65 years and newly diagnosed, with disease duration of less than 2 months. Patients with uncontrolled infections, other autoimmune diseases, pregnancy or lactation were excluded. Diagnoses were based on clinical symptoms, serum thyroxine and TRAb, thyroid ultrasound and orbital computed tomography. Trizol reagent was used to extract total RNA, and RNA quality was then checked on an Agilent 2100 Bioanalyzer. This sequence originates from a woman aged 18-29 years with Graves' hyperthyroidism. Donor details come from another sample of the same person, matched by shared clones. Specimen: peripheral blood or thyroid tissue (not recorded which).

The DNA sequence is TGTGCTAGTGGTTTGGTAGGGAAAGAGACCCAGTACTTC. Translated, this is CASGLVGKETQYF. The chain couples TRBV12-5 to TRBJ2-5; the D gene remains uncertain. A distance of 5 bases separates the germline ends of V and J, which lose 0 bases and 3 bases respectively. The CDR3 starts with the cysteine, ends with the phenylalanine, and has 13 residues. Only the CDR3 region is kept as DNA, spanning 39 bases read in frame from base 1. As encoded in the germline V gene, CDR1 is LGHNT while CDR2 is FRNRAP.